Given below is one T cell receptor (beta chain) in context. Its specificity is unknown. This sample is part of a study of cytomegalovirus exposure and HLA in healthy donors. Study-level background: Genotyping showed 81% of fewer than 500 donors falling in the Caucasian-associated ancestry cluster. Findings and limits, study-wide: About 87% or about 30% of the time was how often most TCR beta V segments were productive, according to an earlier analysis. Sequencing had likely introduced a cluster of highly shared sequence variants as an artifact.

The primer mix had 60 Vbeta and 13 Jbeta primers. Assay used: immunoSEQ multiplex PCR; TCRdb lists only in-frame clones, some missing. The repertoire holds roughly 70,000 clones, with roughly 81% as singletons. Trimming removed 0 bases at V and 0 bases at J, with 12 bases between. CDR3 length: 17 residues. Germline assignment: CDR1 LGHNA and CDR2 YNFKEQ. The sequencing sample was made of PBMCs. The receptor was derived from a human donor in good health. V gene TRBV4-2 combines with J gene TRBJ2-1, with D hard to call. The CDR3 DNA sequence: TGTGCCAGCAGCCAAGACGAGGCGGAGAGCTCCTACAATGAGCAGTTCTTC. Its translation is CASSQDEAESSYNEQFF.